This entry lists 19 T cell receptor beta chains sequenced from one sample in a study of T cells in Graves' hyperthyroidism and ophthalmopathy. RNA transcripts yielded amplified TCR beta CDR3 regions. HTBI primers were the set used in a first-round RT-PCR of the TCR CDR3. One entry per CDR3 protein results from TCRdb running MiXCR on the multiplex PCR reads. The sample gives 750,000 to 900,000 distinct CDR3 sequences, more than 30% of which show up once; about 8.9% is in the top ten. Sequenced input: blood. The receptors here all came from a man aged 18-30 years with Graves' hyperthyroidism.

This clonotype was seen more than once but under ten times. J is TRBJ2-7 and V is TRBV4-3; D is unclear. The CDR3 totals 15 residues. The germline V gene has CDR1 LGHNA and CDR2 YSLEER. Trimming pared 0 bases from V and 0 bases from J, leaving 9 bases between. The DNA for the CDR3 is TGCGCCAGCAGCCAAGACCCAGGTCTCTCCTACGAGCAGTACTTC. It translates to CASSQDPGLSYEQYF.

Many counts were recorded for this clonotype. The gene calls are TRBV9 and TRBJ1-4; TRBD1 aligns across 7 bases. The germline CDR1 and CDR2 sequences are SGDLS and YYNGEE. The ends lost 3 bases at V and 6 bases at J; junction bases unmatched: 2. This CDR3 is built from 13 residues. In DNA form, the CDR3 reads TGTGCCAGCAGCGGGACAGGCGATGAAAAACTGTTTTTT. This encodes CASSGTGDEKLFF. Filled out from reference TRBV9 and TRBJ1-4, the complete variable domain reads DSGVTQTPKHLITATGQRVTLRCSPRSGDLSVYWYQQSLDQGLQFLIQYYNGEERAKGNILERFSAQQFPDLHSELNLSSLELGDSALYFCASSGTGDEKLFFGSGTQLSVL.

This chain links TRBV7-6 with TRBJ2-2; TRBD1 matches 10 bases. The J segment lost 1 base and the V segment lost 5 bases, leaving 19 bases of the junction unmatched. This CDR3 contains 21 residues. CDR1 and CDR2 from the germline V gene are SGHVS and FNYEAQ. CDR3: CASSREAGTGAILMNTGELFF. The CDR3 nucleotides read TGTGCCAGCAGCCGCGAGGCTGGGACAGGGGCGATATTAATGAACACCGGGGAGCTGTTTTTT.

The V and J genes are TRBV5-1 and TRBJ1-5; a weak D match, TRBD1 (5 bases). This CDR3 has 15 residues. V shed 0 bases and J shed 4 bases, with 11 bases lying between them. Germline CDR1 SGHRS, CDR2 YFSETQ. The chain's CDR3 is CASSLGVQENQPQHF. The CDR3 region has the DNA TGCGCCAGCAGCTTGGGGGTACAGGAAAATCAGCCCCAGCATTTT.

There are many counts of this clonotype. The CDR3 DNA is TGTGCCAGCAGCTTAGCTAGCGGGACTAGCAATCAGCCCCAGCATTTT. This encodes CASSLASGTSNQPQHF. This rearrangement joins TRBV7-6 to TRBJ1-5, with a possible D match to TRBD1 (5 bases). CDR1 is SGHVS, CDR2 FNYEAQ, per germline. This CDR3 is 16 amino acids long. V was pared by 0 bases and J by 0 bases, with 9 bases between.

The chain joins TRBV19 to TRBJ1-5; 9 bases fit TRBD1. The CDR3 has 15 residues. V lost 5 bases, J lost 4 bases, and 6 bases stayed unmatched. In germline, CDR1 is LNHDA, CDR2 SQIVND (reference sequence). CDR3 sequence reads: CASSPRDRVNQPQHF. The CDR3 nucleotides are TGTGCCAGTAGTCCCCGGGACAGGGTTAATCAGCCCCAGCATTTT. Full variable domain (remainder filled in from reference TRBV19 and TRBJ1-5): DGGITQSPKYLFRKEGQNVTLSCEQNLNHDAMYWYRQDPGQGLRLIYYSQIVNDFQKGDIAEGYSVSREKKESFPLTVTSAQKNPTAFYLCASSPRDRVNQPQHFGDGTRLSIL.

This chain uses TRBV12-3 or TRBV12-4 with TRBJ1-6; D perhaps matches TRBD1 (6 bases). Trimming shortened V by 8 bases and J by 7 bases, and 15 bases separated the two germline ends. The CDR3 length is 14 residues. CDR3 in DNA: TGTGCCAGCTCTTGGGGGGGGCCGAATTCACCCCTCCACTTT. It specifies CASSWGGPNSPLHF.

This chain's CDR3 is CSARGEVGYGYTF. The CDR3 DNA sequence: TGCAGTGCTAGAGGCGAAGTAGGGTATGGCTACACCTTC. The genes are TRBV20-1 and TRBJ1-2; D gene ambiguous. Trimming left V 1 base short and J 5 bases short, with 11 bases between. The CDR3 sequence is 13 residues long. The V gene's germline CDR1 is DFQATT and CDR2 SNEGSKA (reference sequence).

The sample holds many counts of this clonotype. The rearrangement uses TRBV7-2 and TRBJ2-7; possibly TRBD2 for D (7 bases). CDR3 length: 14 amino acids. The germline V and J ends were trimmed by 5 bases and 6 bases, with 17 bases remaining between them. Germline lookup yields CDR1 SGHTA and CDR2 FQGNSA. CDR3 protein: CASSLGSAGAEQYF. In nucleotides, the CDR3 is TGTGCCAGCAGCCTCGGATCCGCGGGGGCCGAGCAGTACTTC.

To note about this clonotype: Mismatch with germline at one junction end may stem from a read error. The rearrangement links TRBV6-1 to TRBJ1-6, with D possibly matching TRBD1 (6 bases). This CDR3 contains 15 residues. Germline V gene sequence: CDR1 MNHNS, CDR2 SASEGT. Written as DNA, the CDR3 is TGTGCCATCAGTGAATTAACAGGGAATAATTCACCCCTCCACTTT. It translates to CAISELTGNNSPLHF.

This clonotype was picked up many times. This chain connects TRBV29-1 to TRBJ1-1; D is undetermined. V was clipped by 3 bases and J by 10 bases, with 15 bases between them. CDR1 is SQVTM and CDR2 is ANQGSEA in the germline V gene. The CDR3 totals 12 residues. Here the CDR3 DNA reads TGCAGCGTTGAGGTTTGGCCCGTTGGAGCTTTCTTT. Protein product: CSVEVWPVGAFF.

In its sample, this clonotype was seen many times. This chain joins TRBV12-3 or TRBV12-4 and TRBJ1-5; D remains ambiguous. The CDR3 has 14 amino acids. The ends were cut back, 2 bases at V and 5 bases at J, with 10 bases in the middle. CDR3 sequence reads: CASSLLGTDQPQHF. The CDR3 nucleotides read TGTGCCAGCAGTTTACTAGGAACGGATCAGCCCCAGCATTTT.

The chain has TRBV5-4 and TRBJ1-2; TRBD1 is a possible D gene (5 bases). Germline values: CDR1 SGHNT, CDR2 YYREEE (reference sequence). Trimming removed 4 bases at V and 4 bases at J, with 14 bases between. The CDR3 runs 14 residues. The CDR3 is CASSQAGQTYGYTF. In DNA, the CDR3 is TGTGCCAGCAGCCAAGCTGGACAAACCTATGGCTACACCTTC.

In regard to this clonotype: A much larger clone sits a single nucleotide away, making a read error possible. The CDR3 here is CASSVAGGDEAFF. CDR3 bases: TGTGCCAGCAGCGTAGCGGGGGGCGATGAAGCTTTCTTT. The rearrangement joins TRBV7-2 to TRBJ1-1; maybe TRBD1 (6 bases). CDR3 size: 13 residues. Germline V CDR1 and CDR2: SGHTA, FQGNSA.

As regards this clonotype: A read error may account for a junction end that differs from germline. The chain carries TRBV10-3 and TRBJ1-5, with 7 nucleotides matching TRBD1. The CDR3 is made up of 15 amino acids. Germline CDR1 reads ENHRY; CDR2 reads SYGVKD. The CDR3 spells CASSPGTAYNQPQHF. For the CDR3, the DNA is TGTGCCAGCAGTCCCGGGACAGCCTACAATCAGCCCCAGCATTTT.

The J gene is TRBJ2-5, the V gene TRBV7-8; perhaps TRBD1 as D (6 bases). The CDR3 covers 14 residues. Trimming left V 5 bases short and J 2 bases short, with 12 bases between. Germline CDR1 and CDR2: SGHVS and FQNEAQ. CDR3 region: CASSRTVGQETQYF. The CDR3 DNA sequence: TGTGCCAGCAGCCGGACAGTAGGACAAGAGACCCAGTACTTC.

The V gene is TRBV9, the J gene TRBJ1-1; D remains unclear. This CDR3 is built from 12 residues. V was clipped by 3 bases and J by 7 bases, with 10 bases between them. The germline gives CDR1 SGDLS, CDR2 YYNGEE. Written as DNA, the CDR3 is TGTGCCAGCAGCGCAACAATGTTTGAAGCTTTCTTT. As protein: CASSATMFEAFF.

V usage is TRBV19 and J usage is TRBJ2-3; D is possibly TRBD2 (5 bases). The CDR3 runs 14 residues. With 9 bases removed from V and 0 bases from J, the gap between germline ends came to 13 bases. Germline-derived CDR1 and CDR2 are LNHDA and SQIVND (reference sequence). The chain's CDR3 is CASSSWTSTDTQYF. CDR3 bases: TGTGCCAGCAGCTCGTGGACTAGCACAGATACGCAGTATTTT. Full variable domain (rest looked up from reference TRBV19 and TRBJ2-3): DGGITQSPKYLFRKEGQNVTLSCEQNLNHDAMYWYRQDPGQGLRLIYYSQIVNDFQKGDIAEGYSVSREKKESFPLTVTSAQKNPTAFYLCASSSWTSTDTQYFGPGTRLTVL.

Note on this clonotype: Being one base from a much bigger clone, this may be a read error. The chain's CDR3 is CSAERGDQETQYF. CDR3 in DNA: TGCAGTGCTGAGCGGGGGGACCAAGAGACCCAGTACTTC. The chain carries TRBV20-1 and TRBJ2-5; 9 bases match TRBD2. CDR1 DFQATT and CDR2 SNEGSKA come from the germline V gene (reference sequence). This CDR3 contains 13 residues. V gave up 5 bases and J gave up 0 bases; unmatched junction bases: 1.